These 24 T cell receptor beta chains originate from one sample sequenced in a study of neurological immune-mediated disorders. TCRdb processed the 5' RACE reads anew with MiXCR; each CDR3 protein has one entry. The data contain about 62,000 distinct CDR3 sequences, 4% to 6% of them singletons. Sequenced material: PBMCs. Receptor source: a woman in her forties or fifties with multiple sclerosis.

This chain joins TRBV12-3 or TRBV12-4 and TRBJ2-1, with D perhaps given as TRBD1 or TRBD2 (5 bases each). This CDR3 is 13 amino acids long. Trimming shortened V by 8 bases and J by 4 bases, and 12 bases separated the two germline ends. The CDR3 loop is CASRFGGYNEQFF. CDR3 sequence (DNA): TGTGCCAGCCGCTTTGGGGGTTACAATGAGCAGTTCTTC.

This clonotype has ten or more counts. V and J are TRBV10-3 and TRBJ2-1; D might be TRBD2 (5 bases). Germline CDR1 is ENHRY and CDR2 is SYGVKD. The CDR3 is 13 amino acids. Between the trimmed V and J ends, which lost 2 bases and 7 bases, there was a span of 9 bases. CDR3 loop: CAISEAGGNEQFF. In DNA form, the CDR3 reads TGTGCCATCAGTGAGGCAGGCGGGAATGAGCAGTTCTTC.

This clonotype was seen ten or more times. The V call is TRBV14, the J call TRBJ1-2; TRBD1 is a possible D gene (5 bases). CDR1 SGHDN and CDR2 FVKESK come from the germline V gene. This CDR3 region has 15 residues. Trimming removed 2 bases at V and 7 bases at J, with 17 bases between. Here the CDR3 DNA reads TGTGCCAGCAGCCAACTGGTAGGGGAATCTTCTGGCTACACCTTC. Translating it yields CASSQLVGESSGYTF.

The chain carries TRBV11-2 and TRBJ2-3; TRBD2 matches at 7 bases. Germline V lookup: CDR1 SGHAT, CDR2 FQNNGV. The CDR3 has 15 residues. V lost 3 bases and J lost 6; bases outside the gene matches: 9. Written as DNA, the CDR3 is TGTGCCAGCAGCTTCGGGGGAGGGAACACCGATACGCAGTATTTT. Encoded protein: CASSFGGGNTDTQYF.

This clonotype was counted at least ten times. The genes are TRBV12-3 or TRBV12-4 and TRBJ2-1; 11 bases map to TRBD1. The CDR3 is 14 amino acids. Germline trimming cut 6 bases from V and 8 bases from J; bases unmatched to any gene: 6. As DNA, the CDR3 is TGTGCCAGCAGCCCCCGGGACAGGGGGTATGAGCAGTTCTTC. It yields the protein CASSPRDRGYEQFF.

This clonotype was seen ten or more times. The chain combines TRBV25-1 with TRBJ1-6; D not certain. Germline V CDR1 and CDR2: MGHDK, SYGVNS. The CDR3 covers 12 residues. V gave up 3 bases and J gave up 7 bases, with 4 bases separating them. The CDR3 region is CASSEENSPLHF. CDR3 DNA sequence: TGTGCCAGCAGTGAGGAGAATTCACCCCTCCACTTT.

In this sample, this clonotype turned up many times. The chain employs TRBV12-3 or TRBV12-4 and TRBJ2-5, with D hard to call. The germline V and J ends were trimmed by 3 bases and 4 bases, with 6 bases remaining between them. The CDR3 consists of 12 residues. Written as DNA, the CDR3 is TGTGCCAGCAGTTTTTGGGCAGAGACCCAGTACTTC. Protein sequence: CASSFWAETQYF.

This clonotype was recorded at least ten times. The chain couples TRBV20-1 to TRBJ1-1; D is ambiguous. The germline V and J ends were trimmed by 5 bases and 0 bases, with 4 bases remaining between them. Germline CDR1 is DFQATT and CDR2 is SNEGSKA (reference sequence). The CDR3 runs to 11 residues. CDR3 region: CSAFLNTEAFF. The CDR3 DNA reads as TGCAGTGCTTTTTTGAACACTGAAGCTTTCTTT.

Ten or more counts support this clonotype. The gene calls are TRBV20-1 and TRBJ1-5; no reliable D call. V dropped 0 bases and J dropped 5 bases, with 8 bases sitting between them. CDR3 size: 13 residues. From germline, CDR1 is DFQATT and CDR2 SNEGSKA (reference sequence). CDR3 coding DNA: TGCAGTGCTAGAGAAGACACCCATCAGCCCCAGCATTTT. Its translation is CSAREDTHQPQHF.

This clonotype was observed at least ten times. The gene calls are TRBV5-1 and TRBJ2-3; TRBD1 matches 10 bases. The ends lost 5 bases at V and 6 bases at J; junction bases unmatched: 15. Per the germline V gene, CDR1 is SGHRS and CDR2 is YFSETQ. The CDR3 has 17 amino acids. The CDR3 nucleotides read TGCGCCAGCAGTTCATTTCGGGGACAGGGGCTAACGGATACGCAGTATTTT. Protein: CASSSFRGQGLTDTQYF.

This clonotype has a count of ten or more. This sequence joins TRBV9 and TRBJ2-3, with 8 bases fitting TRBD2. CDR1 is SGDLS, CDR2 YYNGEE, per germline. The CDR3 covers 15 residues. The V and J ends lost 4 bases and 4 bases, in that order; junction bases with no gene match: 8. CDR3 in DNA: TGTGCCAGCAGCCTTTACGGGGGGGAGGCAGATACGCAGTATTTT. Amino acids: CASSLYGGEADTQYF.

The chain is built from TRBV29-1 and TRBJ2-2; no definite D call. The CDR3 is made up of 13 amino acids. V was shortened by 4 bases and J by 7 bases, with 13 bases between the two germline ends. CDR1 and CDR2 (germline): SQVTM, ANQGSEA. The CDR3 protein is CSVVITVFGELFF. CDR3 nucleotide sequence: TGCAGCGTTGTTATCACAGTTTTCGGGGAGCTGTTTTTT.

The chain joins TRBV7-9 to TRBJ1-1, with D possibly matching TRBD1 (6 bases). Trimming cost V 3 bases and J 10 bases, with 21 bases left between them. Germline assignment: CDR1 SEHNR and CDR2 FQNEAQ (reference sequence). The CDR3 has 15 amino acids. The CDR3 coding sequence is TGTGCCAGCAGCTTTTTACAGGGATTTGAGAATGTAGCTTTCTTT. This translates into CASSFLQGFENVAFF.

The V call is TRBV28, the J call TRBJ1-4, with 7 bases matching TRBD1. Germline V CDR1 and CDR2: MDHEN, SYDVKM. This CDR3 has 15 residues. Trimming cost V 3 bases and J 8 bases; bases outside gene matches: 9. The CDR3, as DNA: TGTGCCAGCAGTTTCTATGGGACAGTAGGGGAAAAACTGTTTTTT. This translates into CASSFYGTVGEKLFF.

This clonotype was detected many times. CDR3 sequence reads: CASSQSGALTNTEAFF. The CDR3 coding sequence is TGTGCCAGCAGCCAGTCGGGGGCCCTAACGAACACTGAAGCTTTCTTT. The rearrangement uses TRBV6-6 and TRBJ1-1, with D perhaps matching TRBD1 (6 bases). V lost 6 bases, J lost 1 base, and 18 bases lay in between. Looked up from germline, CDR1 is MNHNY and CDR2 is SVGAGI (reference sequence). The CDR3 loop spans 16 amino acids.

This clonotype was found a few times. The V gene is TRBV7-3, the J gene TRBJ2-5; D is possibly TRBD2 (5 bases). V gave up 3 bases and J gave up 5 bases, with 13 bases separating them. This CDR3 is built from 14 residues. Germline V gene data show CDR1 as SGHTA and CDR2 as FQGTGA. CDR3 coding DNA: TGTGCCAGCAGCTTCGGCCCGGGGATGGAGACCCAGTACTTC. As protein: CASSFGPGMETQYF.

A remark on this clonotype: One junction end does not reproduce the germline sequence, and a read error may be involved. The chain combines TRBV12-3 or TRBV12-4 with TRBJ1-6, with D maybe TRBD1 (5 bases). CDR3 length: 13 amino acids. The chain's CDR3 is CASRLRMGPPLNF. CDR3 bases: TGTGCCAGCAGACTGAGGATGGGGCCACCCCTCAACTTT.

This clonotype was seen repeatedly, ten times or more. The chain carries TRBV20-1 and TRBJ2-3; D assignment may be TRBD1 or TRBD2 (5 bases each). CDR3 length: 12 amino acids. Germline CDR1 DFQATT, CDR2 SNEGSKA (reference sequence). Trimming left V 7 bases short and J 2 bases short, with 10 bases between. The CDR3 nucleotides are TGCAGTGGGGACCCTCCCACAGATACGCAGTATTTT. It yields the protein CSGDPPTDTQYF.

The chain combines TRBV28 with TRBJ2-7, with TRBD1 matching over 7 bases. CDR3 length: 14 amino acids. CDR1 is MDHEN and CDR2 is SYDVKM in the germline V gene. The trim removed 6 bases at V and 2 bases at J, leaving 7 bases unmatched. The CDR3 protein is CASRQTGWAYEQYF. The CDR3, as DNA: TGTGCCAGCAGGCAGACAGGGTGGGCCTACGAGCAGTACTTC.

This clonotype has more than one count but fewer than ten. The CDR3 loop reads CASSTKRGGLSYNEQFF. For the CDR3, the DNA is TGTGCCAGCAGTACCAAGCGCGGGGGCCTCTCCTACAATGAGCAGTTCTTC. This chain connects TRBV6-2 or TRBV6-3 to TRBJ2-1; the D gene is possibly TRBD2 (7 bases). CDR1 is MNHEY and CDR2 is SVGEGT in the germline V gene. The CDR3 totals 17 residues. V lost 5 bases, J lost 0 bases, and 17 bases lay in between.

For this clonotype: A read error may account for a junction end that differs from germline. This chain's CDR3 is CVSSQAQANYGYTF. CDR3 in DNA: TGCGTCAGCAGCCAAGCGCAGGCTAACTATGGCTACACCTTC. The chain links TRBV4-1 to TRBJ1-2; D is unresolved. This CDR3 has 14 amino acids. Germline CDR1 and CDR2: MGHRA and YSYEKL.

This sequence joins TRBV12-2 and TRBJ1-1; the table's D call TRBD1 went unverified against the DNA. TRBV12-2 is given as a pseudogene. The length of the CDR3 is 15 residues. For the CDR3, the DNA is TGTGCAAGTCGCGCCCGGACAGGGTTGAACACTGAAGCTTTCTTT. Translated: CASRARTGLNTEAFF.

This clonotype was observed a few times. The genes are TRBV5-1 and TRBJ2-7, with 8 bases fitting TRBD1. This CDR3 contains 15 residues. V shed 2 bases and J 2 bases; nucleotides not matched to a gene: 6. In germline, CDR1 is SGHRS, CDR2 YFSETQ. The chain's CDR3 is CASSFGQGSTYEQYV. The CDR3 DNA sequence: TGCGCCAGCAGCTTCGGACAGGGCAGCACCTACGAGCAGTACGTC.

This clonotype was observed many times. The rearrangement links TRBV7-8 to TRBJ2-5; D may be TRBD1 (6 bases). The CDR3 covers 14 residues. Germline CDR1 is SGHVS and CDR2 is FQNEAQ. The V gene lost 6 bases and the J gene lost 5 bases, with 16 bases spanning the gap. The CDR3, as DNA: TGTGCCAGCAGATTGACCCTAAGGGGGGAGACCCAGTACTTC. It codes for CASRLTLRGETQYF.